Sequencing of this T cell receptor (beta chain) was carried out in a study of shared clonotypes between healthy human individuals. The CDR3 covers 14 residues. V shed 6 bases, J shed 5 bases, and the junction held 6 bases outside the gene matches. CDR1 and CDR2 (germline): LNHNV, YYDKDF (reference sequence). Assay used: immunoSEQ multiplex PCR; TCRdb lists only in-frame clones, some missing. This sample has roughly 2.4 million clones, with 95% found just once. The sample taken for sequencing was naive CD4+ T cells sorted from blood. Subset of the sample: CD45RA+ positively selected. The rearrangement joins TRBV15 to TRBJ2-7; 11 bases agree with TRBD2. The sequence was obtained from a man aged 18-30 years in good health. CDR3 bases: TGTGCCACCAGTGTTAGCGGGAGGGAGAACGAGCAGTACTTC. Translating gives CATSVSGRENEQYF.